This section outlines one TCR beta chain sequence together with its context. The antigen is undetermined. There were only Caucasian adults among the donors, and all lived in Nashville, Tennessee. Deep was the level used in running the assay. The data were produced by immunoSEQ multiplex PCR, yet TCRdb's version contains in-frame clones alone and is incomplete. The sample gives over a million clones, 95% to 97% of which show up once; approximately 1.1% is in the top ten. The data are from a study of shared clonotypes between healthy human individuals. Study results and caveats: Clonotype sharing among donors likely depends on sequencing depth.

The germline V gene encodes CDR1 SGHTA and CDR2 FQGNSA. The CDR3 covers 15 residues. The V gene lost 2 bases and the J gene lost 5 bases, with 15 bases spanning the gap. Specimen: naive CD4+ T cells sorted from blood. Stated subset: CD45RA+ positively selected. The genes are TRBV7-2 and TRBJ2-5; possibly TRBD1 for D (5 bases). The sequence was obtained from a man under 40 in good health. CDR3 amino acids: CASSLKQGTRETQYF. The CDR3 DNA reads TGTGCCAGCAGCTTAAAGCAGGGCACCCGGGAGACCCAGTACTTC.